Shown below are 19 T cell receptor beta chains from a single sample sequenced in a study of cytomegalovirus exposure and HLA in healthy donors. PCR employed 60 Vbeta and 13 Jbeta primers. The method was immunoSEQ multiplex PCR; TCRdb's version includes in-frame clones alone and lacks a portion of them. The table for this sample gives around 130,000 clones. Input material: PBMCs. These TCRs come from a woman in her fifties or sixties in good health and CMV-seronegative.

A note on this clone: The sample contains more than one DNA sequence encoding this CDR3. The J gene is TRBJ1-1, the V gene TRBV18, with D perhaps matching TRBD1 (6 bases). V was trimmed by 0 bases and J by 0 bases, leaving 8 bases between them. Germline CDR1 is KGHSH and CDR2 is LQKENI. The CDR3 is 15 amino acids. Written as DNA, the CDR3 is TGTGCCAGCTCACCACCCAGGGGCATGAACACTGAAGCTTTCTTT. This gives the protein CASSPPRGMNTEAFF.

The genes are TRBV7-9 and TRBJ1-2; 8 nucleotides align to TRBD1. The germline V gene has CDR1 SEHNR and CDR2 FQNEAQ (reference sequence). The length of the CDR3 is 14 residues. J gave up 7 bases and V 6 bases, and 10 bases lay outside the gene matches. In DNA, the CDR3 is TGTGCCAGCAGTTCGTCAGGGGGCGCGGCTGGCTACACCTTC. As protein: CASSSSGGAAGYTF.

This chain links TRBV11-2 with TRBJ2-7; D is possibly TRBD1 (6 bases). Looked up from germline, CDR1 is SGHAT and CDR2 is FQNNGV. The length of the CDR3 is 18 residues. The V end lost 4 bases, the J end lost 3 bases, and 25 bases lay between the germline ends. The CDR3 spells CASSSLSPLTGTSYEQYF. The DNA of the CDR3 is TGTGCCAGCAGCTCCCTTAGTCCCCTAACCGGGACAAGCTACGAGCAGTACTTC.

A note on this clone: The sample has other DNA sequences that encode this CDR3 too. This rearrangement joins TRBV4-1 to TRBJ2-7, with D tentatively TRBD2 (5 bases). This CDR3 has 15 amino acids. Trimming pared 1 base from V and 0 bases from J, leaving 10 bases between. The germline gives CDR1 MGHRA, CDR2 YSYEKL. The CDR3 region is CASSQGAGSSYEQYF. CDR3 nucleotide sequence: TGCGCCAGCAGCCAAGGCGCGGGCAGCTCCTACGAGCAGTACTTC.

The J gene is TRBJ1-1, the V gene TRBV19; D possibly corresponds to TRBD1 (5 bases). Germline V lookup: CDR1 LNHDA, CDR2 SQIVND (reference sequence). The CDR3 consists of 16 residues. V was shortened by 6 bases and J by 0 bases, with 17 bases between the two germline ends. CDR3 amino acids: CASSLPGRGMNTEAFF. The CDR3 nucleotides are TGTGCCAGTAGCTTACCGGGACGGGGGATGAACACTGAAGCTTTCTTT.

CDR3 in amino acids: CASSQEGTVINYGYTF. CDR3 nucleotide sequence: TGCGCCAGCAGCCAAGAAGGGACAGTGATTAACTATGGCTACACCTTC. The chain couples TRBV4-1 to TRBJ1-2; 7 bases align to TRBD1. This CDR3 is 16 amino acids long. The V segment lost 0 bases and the J segment 1 base; nucleotides outside the gene matches: 5. CDR1 and CDR2 (germline): MGHRA, YSYEKL.

CDR3 in DNA: TGTGCCAGCAAGGTGGAGGGGAGGAGCACTGAAGCTTTCTTT. Encoded protein: CASKVEGRSTEAFF. V usage is TRBV6-6 and J usage is TRBJ1-1; a weak D match, TRBD1 (5 bases). The CDR3 loop spans 14 amino acids. CDR1 and CDR2 from the germline V gene are MNHNY and SVGAGI (reference sequence). V was trimmed by 7 bases and J by 4 bases, leaving 16 bases between them.

This chain links TRBV2 with TRBJ1-6; TRBD1 might be the D (5 bases). This CDR3 is built from 14 residues. Germline CDR1 and CDR2: SNHLY and FYNNEI. Trimming removed 8 bases at V and 12 bases at J, with 20 bases between. CDR3 in DNA: TGTGCCAGCCTTAAGATGACAGCCTCTGAACCCCTCCACTTT. This gives the protein CASLKMTASEPLHF. The variable domain in full, with the rest retrieved from reference TRBV2 and TRBJ1-6, is EPEVTQTPSHQVTQMGQEVILRCVPISNHLYFYWYRQILGQKVEFLVSFYNNEISEKSEIFDDQFSVERPDGSNFTLKIRSTKLEDSAMYFCASLKMTASEPLHFGNGTRLTVT.

The chain recombines TRBV6-5 with TRBJ2-5; D unclear. The CDR3 covers 12 residues. The V gene lost 6 bases and the J gene lost 4 bases, with 9 bases spanning the gap. Per germline, CDR1 MNHEY and CDR2 SVGAGI. The CDR3 bases are TGTGCCAGCAGCTCCTCGGGAGAGACCCAGTACTTC. Protein product: CASSSSGETQYF.

The rearrangement links TRBV10-2 to TRBJ2-7; 9 nucleotides match TRBD2. Germline CDR1 is WSHSY and CDR2 is SAAADI. This CDR3 has 15 amino acids. V lost 5 bases and J lost 4; bases outside the gene matches: 9. As DNA, the CDR3 is TGCGCCAGCAGTTACACCCGCGGGAGGGCATACGAGCAGTACTTC. Translated: CASSYTRGRAYEQYF.

The chain recombines TRBV5-6 with TRBJ1-5; D may be TRBD1 (6 bases). Germline assignment: CDR1 SGHDT and CDR2 YYEEEE. This CDR3 region has 16 residues. V was clipped by 0 bases and J by 1 base, with 11 bases between them. In DNA form, the CDR3 reads TGTGCCAGCAGCTTGGCTGGGGGCATGAGCAATCAGCCCCAGCATTTT. Translation: CASSLAGGMSNQPQHF.

This chain uses TRBV5-1 with TRBJ2-1; possibly TRBD2 for D (7 bases). CDR3 size: 20 residues. CDR1 SGHRS and CDR2 YFSETQ come from the germline V gene. Trimming pared 0 bases from V and 0 bases from J, leaving 22 bases between. The CDR3 sequence is CASSLGEWDKSGASYNEQFF. CDR3 coding DNA: TGCGCCAGCAGCTTGGGGGAGTGGGACAAAAGCGGGGCCTCCTACAATGAGCAGTTCTTC.

This chain uses TRBV4-1 with TRBJ2-5, with TRBD2 matching over 11 bases. The CDR3 is made up of 14 amino acids. Germline V CDR1 and CDR2: MGHRA, YSYEKL. V was clipped by 1 base and J by 9 bases; unmatched bases: 4. CDR3 nucleotide sequence: TGCGCCAGCAGCCAAGGCAGACTAGCGGGGCCCCAGTACTTC. It specifies CASSQGRLAGPQYF.

The chain has TRBV6-5 and TRBJ1-1; no firm D call. Germline loops: CDR1 MNHEY, CDR2 SVGAGI. V was trimmed by 3 bases and J by 1 base, leaving 9 bases between them. This CDR3 spans 14 amino acids. The CDR3 here is CASSYLAANTEAFF. In DNA, the CDR3 is TGTGCCAGCAGTTATCTAGCGGCGAACACTGAAGCTTTCTTT.

The gene calls are TRBV6-5 and TRBJ1-1; 8 bases align to TRBD1. Germline CDR1 reads MNHEY; CDR2 reads SVGAGI. The CDR3 contains 14 residues. With 6 bases clipped from V and 0 bases from J, the junction kept 3 bases outside the gene matches. The CDR3 is CASSRRGLNTEAFF. In DNA, the CDR3 is TGTGCCAGCAGCCGCAGGGGGCTGAACACTGAAGCTTTCTTT.

Written as DNA, the CDR3 is TGTGCCAGCAGTTACGGTGGCGGGGGGGTGAACACTGAAGCTTTCTTT. Its translation: CASSYGGGGVNTEAFF. The V call is TRBV6-5, the J call TRBJ1-1, with D perhaps matching TRBD1 (5 bases). Trimming cost V 2 bases and J 0 bases, with 13 bases left between them. CDR1 and CDR2 (germline): MNHEY, SVGAGI. This CDR3 comprises 16 residues.

This sequence joins TRBV11-2 and TRBJ2-1, with 7 bases that match TRBD2. J lost 2 bases, V lost 8 bases, and 6 bases had no gene match. There are 14 residues in the CDR3. Per germline, CDR1 SGHAT and CDR2 FQNNGV. Written as DNA, the CDR3 is TGTGCCAGCCGCGGGGCGGGGGCCTACAATGAGCAGTTCTTC. Translated: CASRGAGAYNEQFF.

The V call is TRBV9, the J call TRBJ2-5; maybe TRBD2 (6 bases). The CDR3 covers 13 residues. Germline V gene lookup returns CDR1 SGDLS and CDR2 YYNGEE. Between the trimmed V and J ends, which lost 3 bases and 4 bases, there was a span of 10 bases. CDR3 sequence reads: CASSARGRETQYF. For the CDR3, the DNA is TGTGCCAGCAGCGCTCGGGGGAGAGAGACCCAGTACTTC.

The chain recombines TRBV6-1 with TRBJ2-7; D may be TRBD2 (6 bases). The CDR3 length is 16 residues. V was pared by 1 base and J by 4 bases, with 17 bases between. Germline CDR1 MNHNS, CDR2 SASEGT. This CDR3 reads CASSEGWGYGGYEQYF. DNA for the CDR3: TGTGCCAGCAGTGAAGGTTGGGGCTACGGGGGATACGAGCAGTACTTC.